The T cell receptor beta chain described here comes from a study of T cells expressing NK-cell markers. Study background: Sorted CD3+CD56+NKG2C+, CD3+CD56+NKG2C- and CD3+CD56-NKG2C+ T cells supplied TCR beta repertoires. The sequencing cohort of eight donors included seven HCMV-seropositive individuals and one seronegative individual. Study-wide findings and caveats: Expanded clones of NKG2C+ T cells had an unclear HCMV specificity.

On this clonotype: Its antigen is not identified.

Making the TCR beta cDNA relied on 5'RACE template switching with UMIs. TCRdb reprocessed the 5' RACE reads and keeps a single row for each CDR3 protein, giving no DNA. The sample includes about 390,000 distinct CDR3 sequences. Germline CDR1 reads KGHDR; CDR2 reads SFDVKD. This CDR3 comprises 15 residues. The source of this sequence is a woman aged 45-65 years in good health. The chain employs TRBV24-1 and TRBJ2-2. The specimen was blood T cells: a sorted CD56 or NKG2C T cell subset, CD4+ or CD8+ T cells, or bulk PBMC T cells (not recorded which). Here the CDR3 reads CATSDFDHGSWELFF.